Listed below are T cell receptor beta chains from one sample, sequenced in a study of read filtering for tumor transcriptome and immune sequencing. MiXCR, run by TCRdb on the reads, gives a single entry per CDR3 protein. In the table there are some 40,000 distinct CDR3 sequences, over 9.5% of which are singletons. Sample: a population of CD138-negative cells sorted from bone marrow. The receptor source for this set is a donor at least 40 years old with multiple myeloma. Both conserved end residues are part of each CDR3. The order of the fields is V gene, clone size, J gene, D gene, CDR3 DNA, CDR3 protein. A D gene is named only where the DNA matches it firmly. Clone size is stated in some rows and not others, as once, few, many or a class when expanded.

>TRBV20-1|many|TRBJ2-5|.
TGCAGTGCTAGAGATCAAGGCCCCAGGGGAGGGGAGACCCAGTACTTC
CSARDQGPRGGETQYF
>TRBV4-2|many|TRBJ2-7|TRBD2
TGTGCCAGCAGCCTTAGCGGGGGGGCCCAGGAGCAGTACTTC
CASSLSGGAQEQYF
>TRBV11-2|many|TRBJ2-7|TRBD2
TGTGCCAGCAGCTTAGTGGCGGGGGGCCCTTACGAGCAGTACTTC
CASSLVAGGPYEQYF
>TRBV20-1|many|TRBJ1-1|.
TGCAGTGCTAGAGGGGCGGGGTCAGTAACTGAAGCTTTCTTT
CSARGAGSVTEAFF
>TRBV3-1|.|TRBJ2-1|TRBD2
TGTGCCAGCAGCCATGCCAGCGGGGGGCAGTTCTTC
CASSHASGGQFF
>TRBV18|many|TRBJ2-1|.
TGTGCCAGCTCAAGTGGGCCAGGGGATGAGCAGTTCTTC
CASSSGPGDEQFF
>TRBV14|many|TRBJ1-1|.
TGTGCCAGCAGCCAAGGGGAGGGGCACACTGAAGCTTTCTTT
CASSQGEGHTEAFF
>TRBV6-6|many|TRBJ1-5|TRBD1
TGTGCCAGCAGTCCCAACGATCAGGGGGTTCATCAGCCCCAGCATTTT
CASSPNDQGVHQPQHF
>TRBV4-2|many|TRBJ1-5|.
TGTGCCAGCAGCCCCCGGGATGACCAGCCCCAGCATTTT
CASSPRDDQPQHF
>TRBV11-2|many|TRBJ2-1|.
TGTGCCAGCAGCTTTGAGGGGGGCTACAATGAGCAGTTCTTC
CASSFEGGYNEQFF
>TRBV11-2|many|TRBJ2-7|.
TGTGCCAGCAGCTTCTCGGAATCCGAGCAGTACTTC
CASSFSESEQYF
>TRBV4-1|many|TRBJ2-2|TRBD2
TGCGCCAGCAGCCTTAGCGGGGGGTACACCGGGGAGCTGTTTTTT
CASSLSGGYTGELFF
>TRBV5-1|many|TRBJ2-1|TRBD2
TGCGCCAGCAGCTTGGTGGCTAGCGGACGAAATGAGCAGTTCTTC
CASSLVASGRNEQFF
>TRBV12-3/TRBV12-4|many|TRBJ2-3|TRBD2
TGTGCCATCGCTATCGGGGGGGCCACAGATACGCAGTATTTT
CAIAIGGATDTQYF
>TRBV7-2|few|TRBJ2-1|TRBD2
TGTGCCAGCAGGTACACTAGCGGGGGGACCGGTGAGCAGTTCTTC
CASRYTSGGTGEQFF
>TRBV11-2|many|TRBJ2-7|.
TGTGCCAGCAAAAGGACGGCGAGCTCCTACGAGCAGTACTTC
CASKRTASSYEQYF
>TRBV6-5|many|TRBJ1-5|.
TGTGCCAGCAGGTTAACTAGCAATCAGCCCCAGCATTTT
CASRLTSNQPQHF
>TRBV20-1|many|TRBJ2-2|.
TGCAGTGCTAATTTACAGGGACTCACCGGGGAGCTGTTTTTT
CSANLQGLTGELFF
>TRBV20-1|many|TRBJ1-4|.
TGCAGTGCTTGGGTCCCGGGACTCTATGAAAAACTGTTTTTT
CSAWVPGLYEKLFF
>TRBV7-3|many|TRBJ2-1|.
TGTGCCAGCAGCCAAAGGGGGGGTAGTAATGAGCAGTTCTTC
CASSQRGGSNEQFF
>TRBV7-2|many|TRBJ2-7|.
TGTGCCAGCAGCTTAGGAAGTCAGCTCTCCTACGAGCAGTACTTC
CASSLGSQLSYEQYF
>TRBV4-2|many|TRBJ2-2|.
TGTGCCAGCAGCCAGAACTTTGACAGCACCGGGGAGCTGTTTTTT
CASSQNFDSTGELFF
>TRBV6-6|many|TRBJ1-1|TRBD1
TGTGCCAGCAACCAGGACAGGGGCCACAACACTGAAGCTTTCTTT
CASNQDRGHNTEAFF
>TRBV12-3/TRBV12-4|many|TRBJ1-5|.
TGTGCCAGCAGTTTCGGGACGGGCCTGGGGCCCCAGCATTTT
CASSFGTGLGPQHF
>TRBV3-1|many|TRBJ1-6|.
TGTGCCAGCAGCCAAGATGGAGGGAGATCACCCCTCCACTTT
CASSQDGGRSPLHF
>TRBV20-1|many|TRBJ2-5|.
TGCAGTGCTAGCAGGGAAGAGACCCAGTACTTC
CSASREETQYF
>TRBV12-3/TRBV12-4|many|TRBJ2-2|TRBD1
TGTGCCAGCAGTTTCCAGGGGGCGTACACCGGGGAGCTGTTTTTT
CASSFQGAYTGELFF
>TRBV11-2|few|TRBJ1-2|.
TGTGCCAGCAGCTTAGCCGCTGGCTATGGCTACACCTTC
CASSLAAGYGYTF
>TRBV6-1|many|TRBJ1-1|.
TGTGCCAGCAGTGAAGGGCCCTCAACGCAAGCTTTCTTT
CASSEGPSTQAFF
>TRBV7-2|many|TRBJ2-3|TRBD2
TGTGCCAGCAGCTTCGGGGGGAGCACAGATACGCAGTATTTT
CASSFGGSTDTQYF
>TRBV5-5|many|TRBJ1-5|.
TGTGCCAGCAGCTTGGAAGGGGGGCTGAGCTTCGCTCAGCCCCAGCATTTT
CASSLEGGLSFAQPQHF
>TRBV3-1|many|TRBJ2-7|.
TGTGCCAGCAGCCCCCAGGTCGGGGAGCAGTACTTC
CASSPQVGEQYF
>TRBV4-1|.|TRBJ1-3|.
TGCGCCAGCAGCCAAGGCCCGGTCGGGGGTCGTGGCGGCACCATATATTTT
CASSQGPVGGRGGTIYF
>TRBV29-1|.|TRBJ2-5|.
TGCAGCGGTGGGACGGAGCAAGAGACCCAGTACTTC
CSGGTEQETQYF
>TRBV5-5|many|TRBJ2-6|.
TGTGCCAGCAGCCCAGGGGTCGGGGCCAACGTCCTGACTTTC
CASSPGVGANVLTF
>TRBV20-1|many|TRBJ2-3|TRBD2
TGCAGTGCTAGTGCGCCGATAACGGGGGGGCCTGGAGATACGCAGTATTTT
CSASAPITGGPGDTQYF
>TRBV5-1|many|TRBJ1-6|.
TGCGCCACCCGGCAGGCGGGTAATTCACCCCTCCACTTT
CATRQAGNSPLHF
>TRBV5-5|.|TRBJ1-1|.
TGTGCCAGCAGCTACCTTGACCGTTACACTGAAGCTTTCTTT
CASSYLDRYTEAFF
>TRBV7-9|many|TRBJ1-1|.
TGTGCCAGCAGCTTCGGCCTGGCGGGGGCTTTCTTT
CASSFGLAGAFF
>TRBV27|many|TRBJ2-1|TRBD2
TGTGCCAGCAGTTCGACCCTAGCGGGGGGAGACAATGAGCAGTTCTTC
CASSSTLAGGDNEQFF
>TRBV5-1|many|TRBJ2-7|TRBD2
TGCGCCAGCAGCTTGGCCGGGGGGGTGTTTGGCGAGCAGTACTTC
CASSLAGGVFGEQYF
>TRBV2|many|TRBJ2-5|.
TGTGCCAGCAGTCGGTGGGGCCGGGAGACCCAGTACTTC
CASSRWGRETQYF
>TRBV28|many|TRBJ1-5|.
TGTGCCAGCAGAGCCTCAGCGAATAGCAATCAGCCCCAGCATTTT
CASRASANSNQPQHF
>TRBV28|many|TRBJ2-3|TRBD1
TGTGCCAGCACGGGGGAGGACAGGGCGAGCACAGATACGCAGTATTTT
CASTGEDRASTDTQYF
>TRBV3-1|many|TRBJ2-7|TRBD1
TGTGCCAGCAGCCGGACCGGGACAGCGAGCTCCTACGAGCAGTACTTC
CASSRTGTASSYEQYF
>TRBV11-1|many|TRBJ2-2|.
TGTGCCAGCAGATCCCGCCGCAGTTCCACCGGGGAGCTGTTTTTT
CASRSRRSSTGELFF
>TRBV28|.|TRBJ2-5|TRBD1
TGTGCCAGCAGTACCCTGGGGACAGCCGAAGAGACCCAGTACTTC
CASSTLGTAEETQYF
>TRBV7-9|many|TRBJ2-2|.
TGTGCCAGCAGCTTAGGAGCAGAGAACACCGGGGAGCTGTTTTTT
CASSLGAENTGELFF
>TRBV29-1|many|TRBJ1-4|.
TGCAGCGTTGAGGTCCAGGCGCGTGGAAAACTGTTTTTT
CSVEVQARGKLFF
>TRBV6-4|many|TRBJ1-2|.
TGTGCCAGCAGTGACTCAGCAACAGGAGCAAACTATGGCTACACCTTC
CASSDSATGANYGYTF
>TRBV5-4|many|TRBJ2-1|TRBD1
TGTGCCAGCAGCCCGGGACAGGGGGCGGGTAATGAGCAGTTCTTC
CASSPGQGAGNEQFF
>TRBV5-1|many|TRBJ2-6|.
TGCGCCAGCAGCGAAGGGCTTTCGGGGGCCAACGTCCTGACTTTC
CASSEGLSGANVLTF
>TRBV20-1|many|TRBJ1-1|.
TGCAGTGCTAGAGAGTTTTCCGGGGAGAACACTGAAGCTTTCTTT
CSAREFSGENTEAFF
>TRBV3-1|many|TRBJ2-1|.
TGTGCCAGCAGCCAAGATCCCGGTGCGTTAGGGAATGAGCAGTTCTTC
CASSQDPGALGNEQFF
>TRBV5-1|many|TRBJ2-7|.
TGCGCCAGCAGAGGGGACAACTCCTACGAGCAGTACTTC
CASRGDNSYEQYF
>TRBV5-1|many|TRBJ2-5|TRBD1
TGCGCCAGCAGCAAAGGACAGGGTGGGGAGACCCAGTACTTC
CASSKGQGGETQYF
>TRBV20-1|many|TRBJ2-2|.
TGCAGTGCTAGGCCGGGACAGAACACCGGGGAGCTGTTTTTT
CSARPGQNTGELFF
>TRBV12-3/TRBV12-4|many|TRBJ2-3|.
TGTGCCAGTCAGGGACCAGATACGCAGTATTTT
CASQGPDTQYF
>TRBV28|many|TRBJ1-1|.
TGTGCCAGCAGCCCGGGGGGAGGGGAGACTGAAGCTTTCTTT
CASSPGGGETEAFF